This note documents a single TCR beta chain sequence. Its antigen is unidentified. Trimming took 1 base from V and 10 from J; bases not matched to a gene: 14. Germline V CDR1 and CDR2: LNHDA, SQIVND (reference sequence). The CDR3 spans 18 residues. The data were taken from a study of cytomegalovirus exposure and HLA in healthy donors. Study outcomes and limitations: Near-uniform donor sequencing depth was presumed by presence/absence analyses. As was reported, the HLA-A and HLA-B alleles of most subjects were accurately predicted from TCR beta sequences. Confirmation in vitro established that a few CMV-associated chains were specific for CMV antigens. Among the sequence variants, a highly shared cluster was likely an artifact of sequencing.

Researchers ran the PCR with 60 Vbeta and 13 Jbeta primers. Repertoires were generated with immunoSEQ multiplex PCR, while TCRdb's copy carries only in-frame clones and drops some. The sample consists of about 180,000 clones, more than 65% of them appearing once. This TCR was recovered from a girl aged 2 to 10 in good health and CMV-seropositive. The source material was PBMCs. This sequence joins TRBV19 and TRBJ1-4; 11 positions match TRBD1. CDR3 sequence (DNA): TGTGCCAGTAGTATAGGACCGGGACAGGGGGTCCGCGTTGCAAAACTGTTTTTT. Translated, it gives CASSIGPGQGVRVAKLFF.